The clone carrying this T cell receptor beta chain has more than one count but fewer than ten. No antigen is known for it. These data come from a study of T-cell reconstitution after alpha-beta-depleted transplantation in children. Study results and limitations: Surviving recipient T cells and thymic progenitors underlay high day-60 TCRbeta diversity in some patients. T cells produced anew were the main source of T-cell counts and diversity one year after transplant. About two months after transplant, alpha-beta T cells reportedly came from several hundred expanded graft clones.

The V end lost 3 bases, the J end lost 5 bases, and 7 bases lay between the germline ends. The CDR3 extends over 12 amino acids. Germline V lookup: CDR1 MDHEN, CDR2 SYDVKM. As it was prepared, the TCRbeta library received unique molecular identifiers. TCRdb re-called the PCR reads with MiXCR, one entry per CDR3 protein. The repertoire holds a few hundred thousand distinct CDR3 sequences, with more than 20% as singletons. V usage is TRBV28 and J usage is TRBJ2-5; D gene ambiguous. The receptor's source is a boy in the first two years of life with Wiskott-Aldrich syndrome, due to receive a stem cell transplant. The sequencing here drew on PBMCs, taken before TCRalphabeta/CD19-depleted stem cell transplant. Here the CDR3 DNA reads TGTGCCAGCAGTTTTGTTGGGGAGACCCAGTACTTC. Amino acids: CASSFVGETQYF.